These 16 T cell receptor beta chains came from one sample sequenced in a study of T cell responses to AZD1222 COVID-19 vaccine. The table came from immunoSEQ multiplex PCR; TCRdb's copy has only in-frame clones and leaves some out. The table has some 150,000 clones, approximately 85% seen once. The sample was peripheral blood, taken 28 days after the second dose of the MenACWY control vaccine. All receptors come from an adult who received the MenACWY meningococcal vaccine as a control.

This clone has just one count. The rearrangement uses TRBV7-2 and TRBJ1-1; D uncertain. Germline V gene sequence: CDR1 SGHTA, CDR2 FQGNSA. CDR3 size: 13 residues. Trimming removed 7 bases at V and 2 bases at J, with 11 bases between. The CDR3 protein is CASTPEGNTEAFF. The DNA for the CDR3 is TGTGCCAGCACCCCCGAAGGAAACACTGAAGCTTTCTTT.

The V and J genes are TRBV18 and TRBJ2-1, with 7 bases aligning to TRBD2. The trim removed 1 base at V and 8 bases at J, leaving 5 bases unmatched. The CDR3 is made up of 14 amino acids. CDR1 and CDR2 from the germline V gene are KGHSH and LQKENI. CDR3 sequence (DNA): TGTGCCAGCTCACCACTCTGGGGAGGGGATGAGCAGTTCTTC. It codes for CASSPLWGGDEQFF.

The genes are TRBV5-1 and TRBJ2-7, with D maybe TRBD2 (6 bases). CDR1 is SGHRS and CDR2 is YFSETQ in the germline V gene. The CDR3 is 13 amino acids. Trimming left V 3 bases short and J 5 bases short, with 12 bases between. The CDR3: CASSSTGDNEQYV. CDR3 bases: TGCGCCAGCAGCTCTACGGGGGATAACGAGCAGTACGTC.

The V and J genes are TRBV12-3 or TRBV12-4 and TRBJ2-2, with D hard to call. The CDR3 spans 11 residues. Trimming cost V 2 bases and J 8 bases, with 3 bases left between them. In nucleotides, the CDR3 is TGTGCCAGCAGTTTACTGGGGGAGCTGTTTTTT. It yields the protein CASSLLGELFF.

The chain has TRBV28 and TRBJ1-5; D possibly corresponds to TRBD1 (5 bases). Trimming stripped 3 bases from V and 3 bases from J, with 9 bases between. This CDR3 contains 14 residues. Germline lookup yields CDR1 MDHEN and CDR2 SYDVKM. CDR3 protein: CASSFGGFNQPQHF. The CDR3 DNA reads TGTGCCAGCAGTTTCGGGGGATTCAATCAGCCCCAGCATTTT.

The chain carries TRBV5-6 and TRBJ1-2, with a weak D call TRBD1 (6 bases). Germline CDR1 and CDR2: SGHDT and YYEEEE. V was clipped by 4 bases and J by 3 bases, with 13 bases between them. CDR3 length equals 14 residues. The CDR3 bases are TGTGCCAGCAGCGCGGACGGGGGCTACTATGGCTACACCTTC. Translating it yields CASSADGGYYGYTF.

The gene calls are TRBV1 and TRBJ2-7; the table calls TRBD2, which could not be checked here. TRBV1 is a recognized pseudogene. The CDR3 extends over 16 amino acids. The CDR3 region is CTSSQEASGSSYEQYF. The CDR3 DNA follows: TGCACCAGCAGCCAAGAGGCTAGCGGGAGCTCCTACGAGCAGTACTTC.

This clone has only a few counts. The J gene is TRBJ1-1, the V gene TRBV7-9; D not certain. The CDR3 runs to 13 residues. The germline V and J ends were trimmed by 3 bases and 7 bases, with 12 bases remaining between them. The germline V gene encodes CDR1 SEHNR and CDR2 FQNEAQ (reference sequence). The CDR3 region has the DNA TGTGCCAGCAGCTTGAAAGACGGACTTGAAGCTTTCTTT. Protein sequence: CASSLKDGLEAFF.

The V and J genes are TRBV9 and TRBJ1-4; D may be TRBD1 (6 bases). CDR3 length: 20 residues. The germline V gene encodes CDR1 SGDLS and CDR2 YYNGEE. Trimming left V 0 bases short and J 4 bases short, with 25 bases between. The CDR3 bases are TGTGCCAGCAGCGTAGAAGATACAGGGTCTCGCCTGAGGTATAATGAAAAACTGTTTTTT. Residues: CASSVEDTGSRLRYNEKLFF.

The V call is TRBV18, the J call TRBJ1-4, with D maybe TRBD1 (5 bases). V dropped 4 bases and J dropped 0 bases, with 9 bases sitting between them. Germline V gene sequence: CDR1 KGHSH, CDR2 LQKENI. The CDR3 is 15 residues long. The CDR3 is CASSLRGATNEKLFF. DNA for the CDR3: TGTGCCAGCTCACTACGGGGGGCAACTAATGAAAAACTGTTTTTT.

The V call is TRBV7-9, the J call TRBJ1-2; TRBD1 matches at 8 bases. V gave up 5 bases and J gave up 8 bases; unmatched junction bases: 4. CDR3 length: 12 residues. Looked up from germline, CDR1 is SEHNR and CDR2 is FQNEAQ (reference sequence). CDR3 coding DNA: TGTGCCAGCAGCGTGACAGGGGAAGGCTACACCTTC. Translated: CASSVTGEGYTF.

V gene TRBV30 combines with J gene TRBJ2-1; 9 bases line up with TRBD2. The CDR3 extends over 14 amino acids. In germline, CDR1 is GTSNPN, CDR2 SVGIG (reference sequence). Trimming at V came to 4 bases and at J to 2 bases, leaving 3 bases not matched to a gene. The CDR3 DNA reads TGTGCCTGGAAACAGCGGGAGGCCTACAATGAGCAGTTCTTC. This codes for CAWKQREAYNEQFF. The whole variable domain, filled in from reference TRBV30 and TRBJ2-1, reads SQTIHQWPATLVQPVGSPLSLECTVEGTSNPNLYWYRQAAGRGLQLLFYSVGIGQISSEVPQNLSASRPQDRQFILSSKKLLLSDSGFYLCAWKQREAYNEQFFGPGTRLTVL.

CDR3 DNA: TGTGCCAGCAGTTACCGACAGGGGAATGGCTACACCTTC. Protein: CASSYRQGNGYTF. The chain carries TRBV6-2 or TRBV6-3 and TRBJ1-2; 8 nucleotides align to TRBD1. CDR1 MNHEY and CDR2 SVGEGT come from the germline V gene. The junction had 2 bases not matched to a gene; V was cut back by 2 bases and J by 6 bases. The CDR3 covers 13 residues.

The V gene is TRBV14, the J gene TRBJ1-1, with a tentative D call TRBD1 (6 bases). Germline V gene lookup returns CDR1 SGHDN and CDR2 FVKESK. CDR3 length: 13 residues. V lost 5 bases to trimming and J lost 5 bases, with 12 bases between them. The CDR3 DNA follows: TGTGCCAGCAGCAGTACAGGGTATACTGAAGCTTTCTTT. It encodes CASSSTGYTEAFF.

The chain carries TRBV9 and TRBJ1-1; D is undetermined. CDR3 size: 13 residues. Trimming removed 2 bases from V and 4 bases from J, with 9 bases in between. The germline V gene encodes CDR1 SGDLS and CDR2 YYNGEE. CDR3 nucleotide sequence: TGTGCCAGCAGCGTGCTAGGGAGCACTGAAGCTTTCTTT. As protein: CASSVLGSTEAFF. Variable domain in full (rest from reference TRBV9 and TRBJ1-1): DSGVTQTPKHLITATGQRVTLRCSPRSGDLSVYWYQQSLDQGLQFLIQYYNGEERAKGNILERFSAQQFPDLHSELNLSSLELGDSALYFCASSVLGSTEAFFGQGTRLTVV.

This chain joins TRBV21-1 and TRBJ1-1. TRBV21-1 is classified as a pseudogene. The CDR3 covers 16 residues. CDR3 amino acids: CASSKSPVDLNTEAFF. DNA of the CDR3: TGTGCCAGCAGCAAATCGCCGGTGGATCTGAACACTGAAGCTTTCTTT.